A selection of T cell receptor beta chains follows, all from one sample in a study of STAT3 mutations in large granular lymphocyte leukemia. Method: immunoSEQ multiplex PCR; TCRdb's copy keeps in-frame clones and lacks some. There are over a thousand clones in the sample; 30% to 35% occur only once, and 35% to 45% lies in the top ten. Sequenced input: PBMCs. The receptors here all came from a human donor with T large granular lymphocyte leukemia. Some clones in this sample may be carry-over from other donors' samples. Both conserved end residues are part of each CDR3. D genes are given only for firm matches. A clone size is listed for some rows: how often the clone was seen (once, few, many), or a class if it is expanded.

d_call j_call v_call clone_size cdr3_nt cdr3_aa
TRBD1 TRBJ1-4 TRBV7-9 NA TGTGCCAGCAGCCCAAGGGACAGGGGCCTTAATGAAAAACTGTTTTTT CASSPRDRGLNEKLFF
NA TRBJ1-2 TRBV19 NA TGTGCCAGTAACCCCACGGAAACAGGGAACTATGGCTACACCTTC CASNPTETGNYGYTF
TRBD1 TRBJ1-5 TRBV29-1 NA TGCAGCGTTGCGGGACAGGCCGATCAGCCCCAGCATTTT CSVAGQADQPQHF
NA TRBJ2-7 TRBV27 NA TGTGCCAGCAGGGTGGTAGCTCGCTCCTACGAGCAGTACTTC CASRVVARSYEQYF
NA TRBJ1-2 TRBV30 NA TGTGCCTGGAGTGGCACTAACTATGGCTACACCTTC CAWSGTNYGYTF
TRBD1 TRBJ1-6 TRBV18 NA TGTGCCAGCTCACCTTCCGGGACAGGGGACCTCCACTTT CASSPSGTGDLHF
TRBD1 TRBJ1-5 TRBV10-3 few TGTGCCTCCGGGACAGGGGACGGCAATCAGCCCCAGCATTTT CASGTGDGNQPQHF
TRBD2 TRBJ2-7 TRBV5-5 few TGTGCCAGCAGCCCTAGGACTAGCGGGGGGACATACGAGCAGTACTTC CASSPRTSGGTYEQYF
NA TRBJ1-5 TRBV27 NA TGTGCCAGCAGTTTATCGGCAGGTCTTTATAGCAATCAGCCCCAGCATTTT CASSLSAGLYSNQPQHF
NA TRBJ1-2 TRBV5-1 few TGCGCCAGCAGCTTGCAGGGCGGGGATGGCTATACCTTC CASSLQGGDGYTF
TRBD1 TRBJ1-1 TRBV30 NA TGTGCCTGGAGTGTCCGGGACAGGGTGACTGAAGCTTTCTTT CAWSVRDRVTEAFF
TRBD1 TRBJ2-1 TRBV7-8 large TGTGCCAGCAGCTTAAGACAGGGACCCAACAATGAGCAGTTCTTC CASSLRQGPNNEQFF
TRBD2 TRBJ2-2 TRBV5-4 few TGTGCCAGCAGCCGGGGGGAGACCGGGGAGCTGTTTTTT CASSRGETGELFF
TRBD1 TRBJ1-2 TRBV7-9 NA TGTGCCAGCAGCTTAGTCGGACAGGGGAATCACTATGGCTACACCTTC CASSLVGQGNHYGYTF
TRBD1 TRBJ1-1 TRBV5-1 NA TGCGCCAGCAGCTCAGGACAGGGACTGAACACTGAAGCTTTCTTT CASSSGQGLNTEAFF
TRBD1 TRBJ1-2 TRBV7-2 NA TGTGCCAGCAGCCCCGGGACAGGGAGCTATGGCTACACCTTC CASSPGTGSYGYTF
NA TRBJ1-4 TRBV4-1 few TGCGCCAGCAGCCCGGGGGCCCAACGGGAAAAACTGTTTTTT CASSPGAQREKLFF
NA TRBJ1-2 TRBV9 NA TGTGCCAGCAGCGTAGACACGAACTACTATGGCTACACCTTC CASSVDTNYYGYTF
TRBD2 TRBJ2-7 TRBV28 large TGTGCCAGCAGGTTAGCGGGTATGAGCTACGAGCAGTACTTC CASRLAGMSYEQYF
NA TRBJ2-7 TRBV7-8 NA TGTGCCAGCAGCTTCACATGGGTCTCCTACGAGCAGTACTTC CASSFTWVSYEQYF
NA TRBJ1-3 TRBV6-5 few TGTGCCAGCAGGCCCGACACAGCCCCTGGAAACACCATATATTTT CASRPDTAPGNTIYF
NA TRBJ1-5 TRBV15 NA TGTGCCACCAGCAGAGCGGCAACAGGGAATCAGCCCCAGCATTTT CATSRAATGNQPQHF
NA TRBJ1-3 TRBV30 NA TGTGCCTGGAGTGGAGGGGCGTCTGGAAACACCATATATTTT CAWSGGASGNTIYF
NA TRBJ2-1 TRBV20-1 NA TGCAGTGCTAGAGGGTACAATGAGCAGTTCTTC CSARGYNEQFF
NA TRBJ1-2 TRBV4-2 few TGTGCCAGCAGCCACGCCCCAGGGACGGAAACGTCGGGTGGCTACACCTTC CASSHAPGTETSGGYTF
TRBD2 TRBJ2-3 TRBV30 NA TGTGCCTGGAGTGTACATATAGCGGGAGGCCGCACAGATACGCAGTATTTT CAWSVHIAGGRTDTQYF
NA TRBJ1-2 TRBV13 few TGTGCCAGCAGCTTACGGGGGCGGGACTATGGCTACACCTTC CASSLRGRDYGYTF
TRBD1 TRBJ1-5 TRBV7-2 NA TGTGCCAGCAGCTCCCTCGGGACAGCCAATCAGCCCCAGCATTTT CASSSLGTANQPQHF
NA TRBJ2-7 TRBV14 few TGTGCCAGCAGCCAAGAAGGGCCTCGTAGCCTCCACGAGCAGTACTTC CASSQEGPRSLHEQYF
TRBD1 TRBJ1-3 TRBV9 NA TGTGCCAGCAGCGTCACCGGGACAGGGGAGGTGGACTGGAATGGAAACACCATATATTTT CASSVTGTGEVDWNGNTIYF
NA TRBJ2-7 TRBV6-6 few TGTGCCAGCAGTTACTCGACCAGGGGGGGTTCCTACGAGCAGTACTTC CASSYSTRGGSYEQYF
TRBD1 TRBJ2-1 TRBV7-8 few TGTGCCAGCAGCCGGGACAGAGGGGGACGTCCGTGGCAGTTCTTC CASSRDRGGRPWQFF
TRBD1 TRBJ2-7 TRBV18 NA TGTGCCAGCTCCTTCGGACAGGGTAATCTAAACGAGCAGTACTTC CASSFGQGNLNEQYF
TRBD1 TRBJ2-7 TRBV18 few TGTGCCAGCTCACCGTCACAGGGGGCTTACGAGCAGTACTTC CASSPSQGAYEQYF
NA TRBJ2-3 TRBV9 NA TGTGCCAGCAGCGGGGATTACACAGATACGCAGTATTTT CASSGDYTDTQYF
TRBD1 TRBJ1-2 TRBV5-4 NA TGTGCCAGCAGCTTACAGGGGGCCTATGGCTACACCTTC CASSLQGAYGYTF
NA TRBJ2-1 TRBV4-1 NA TGCGCCAGCAGCCAAGATTCTAATGAGCAGTTCTTC CASSQDSNEQFF
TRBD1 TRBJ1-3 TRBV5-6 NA TGTGCCAGCAGCTCACCTGGGACAGGGGGAAACACCATATATTTT CASSSPGTGGNTIYF
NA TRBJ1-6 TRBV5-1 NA TGCGCCAGCAGCTTTCGTGGCGTACCCCTCCACTTT CASSFRGVPLHF
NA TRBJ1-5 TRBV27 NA TGTGCCAGCAGTTTATGGGGGAATCAGCCCCAGCATTTT CASSLWGNQPQHF
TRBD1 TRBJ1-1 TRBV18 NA TGTGCCAGCTCACCTATTTCCGGGACAGGGAACACTGAAGCTTTCTTT CASSPISGTGNTEAFF
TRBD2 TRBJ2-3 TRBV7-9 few TGTGCCAGCAGCCCCAACTTAGCGGGGCGCACAGATACGCAGTATTTT CASSPNLAGRTDTQYF
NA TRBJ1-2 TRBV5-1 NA TGCGCCAGCAGCTTGGGGGGGGTTACCTATGGCTACACCTTC CASSLGGVTYGYTF
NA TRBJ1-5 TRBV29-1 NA TGCAGCGTGGCGCTACAGGCAAATAGCAATCAGCCCCAGCATTTT CSVALQANSNQPQHF
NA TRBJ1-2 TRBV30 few TGTGCCTCCCGAGAGGGGCAGCCCGAGGATGGCTACACCTTC CASREGQPEDGYTF
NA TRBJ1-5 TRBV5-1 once TGCGCCAGCTCCGAGTGGGGGGGACTTCAGCCCCAGCATTTT CASSEWGGLQPQHF
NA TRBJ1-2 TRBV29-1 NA TGCAGCGTTGGAAGCGGCGGGGCTAAATCAGGCTACACCTTC CSVGSGGAKSGYTF